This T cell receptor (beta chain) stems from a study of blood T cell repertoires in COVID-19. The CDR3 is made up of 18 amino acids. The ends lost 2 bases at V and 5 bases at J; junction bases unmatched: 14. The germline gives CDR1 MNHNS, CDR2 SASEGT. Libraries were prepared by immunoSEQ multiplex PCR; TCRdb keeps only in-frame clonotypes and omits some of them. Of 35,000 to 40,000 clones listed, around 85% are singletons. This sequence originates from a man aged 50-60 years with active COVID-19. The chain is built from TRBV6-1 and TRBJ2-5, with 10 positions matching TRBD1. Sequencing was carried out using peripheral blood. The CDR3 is CASSEYGTGAPLQETQYF. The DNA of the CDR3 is TGTGCCAGCAGTGAATATGGGACAGGGGCGCCGCTCCAGGAGACCCAGTACTTC.